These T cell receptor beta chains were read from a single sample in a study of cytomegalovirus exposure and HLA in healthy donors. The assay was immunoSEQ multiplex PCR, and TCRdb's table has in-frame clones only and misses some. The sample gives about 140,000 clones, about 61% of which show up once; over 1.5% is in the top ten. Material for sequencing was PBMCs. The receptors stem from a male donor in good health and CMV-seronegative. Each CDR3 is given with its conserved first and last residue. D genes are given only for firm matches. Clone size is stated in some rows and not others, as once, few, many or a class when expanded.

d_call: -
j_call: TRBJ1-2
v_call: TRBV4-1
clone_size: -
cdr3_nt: TGCGCCAGCAGCCAAGAGAGGGAAGGACGCTATGGCTACACCTTC
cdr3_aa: CASSQEREGRYGYTF

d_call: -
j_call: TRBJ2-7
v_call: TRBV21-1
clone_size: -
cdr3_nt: TGTGCCAGCAGCAAAGAGGGGCACAGAATCTCCTACGAGCAGTACTTC
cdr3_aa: CASSKEGHRISYEQYF

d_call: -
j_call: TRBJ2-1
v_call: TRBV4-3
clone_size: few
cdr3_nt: TGCGCCAGCAGCCAAGAGGAGGGAGGCGGCGGTCAGTACAATGAGCAGTTCTTC
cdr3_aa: CASSQEEGGGGQYNEQFF

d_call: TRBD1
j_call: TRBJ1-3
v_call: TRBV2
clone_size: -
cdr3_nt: TGTGCCAGTGAAACAGGGGCTGGAAACACCATATATTTT
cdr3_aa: CASETGAGNTIYF

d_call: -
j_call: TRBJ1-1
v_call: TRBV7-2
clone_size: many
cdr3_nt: TGTGCCAGCAGCTATAGTCCGAACACTGAAGCTTTCTTT
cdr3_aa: CASSYSPNTEAFF

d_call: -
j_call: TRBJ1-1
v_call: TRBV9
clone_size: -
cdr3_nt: TGTGCCAGCAGCGTAGGAACAGCGAACACTGAAGCTTTCTTT
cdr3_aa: CASSVGTANTEAFF

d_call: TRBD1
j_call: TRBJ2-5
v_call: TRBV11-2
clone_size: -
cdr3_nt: TGTGCCAGCAGCTCGCAGGGACAGATCCAAGAGACCCAGTACTTC
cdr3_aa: CASSSQGQIQETQYF

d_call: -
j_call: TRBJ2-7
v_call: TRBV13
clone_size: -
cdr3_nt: TGTGCCAGCAGCTTAGGAGAGCACGAGCAGTACTTC
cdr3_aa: CASSLGEHEQYF

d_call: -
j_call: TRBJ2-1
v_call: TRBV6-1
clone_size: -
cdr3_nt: TGTGCCAGCAGTGAAAGGGGAAATGAGCAGTTCTTC
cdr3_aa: CASSERGNEQFF

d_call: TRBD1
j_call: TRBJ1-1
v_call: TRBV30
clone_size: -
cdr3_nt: TGTGCCTGGGGAGGGACAGGGGGCCGAACTGAAGCTTTCTTT
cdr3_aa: CAWGGTGGRTEAFF

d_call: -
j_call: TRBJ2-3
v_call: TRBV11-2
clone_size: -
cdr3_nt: TGTGCCAGCAGCTTAATTGCTTTGGTAGCTAGCACAGATACGCAGTATTTT
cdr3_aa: CASSLIALVASTDTQYF

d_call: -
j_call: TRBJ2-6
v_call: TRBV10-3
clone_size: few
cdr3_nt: TGTGCCATCAGTGAGCACAGGCTGGAGGCCAACGTCCTGACTTTC
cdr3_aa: CAISEHRLEANVLTF

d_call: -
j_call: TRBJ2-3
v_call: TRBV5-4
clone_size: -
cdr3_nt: TGTGCCAGCAGCTCCCCCGGCGGGGAGAGCACAGATACGCAGTATTTT
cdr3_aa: CASSSPGGESTDTQYF

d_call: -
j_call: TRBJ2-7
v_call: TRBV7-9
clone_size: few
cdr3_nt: TGTGCCAGCAGCTTTCGCGAGAGCTCCTACGAGCAGTACTTC
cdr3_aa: CASSFRESSYEQYF

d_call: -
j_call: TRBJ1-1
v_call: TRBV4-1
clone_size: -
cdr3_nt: TGCGCCAGCAGCCAAGTTTTGGGCGTTTGGGACACTGAAGCTTTCTTT
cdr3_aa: CASSQVLGVWDTEAFF